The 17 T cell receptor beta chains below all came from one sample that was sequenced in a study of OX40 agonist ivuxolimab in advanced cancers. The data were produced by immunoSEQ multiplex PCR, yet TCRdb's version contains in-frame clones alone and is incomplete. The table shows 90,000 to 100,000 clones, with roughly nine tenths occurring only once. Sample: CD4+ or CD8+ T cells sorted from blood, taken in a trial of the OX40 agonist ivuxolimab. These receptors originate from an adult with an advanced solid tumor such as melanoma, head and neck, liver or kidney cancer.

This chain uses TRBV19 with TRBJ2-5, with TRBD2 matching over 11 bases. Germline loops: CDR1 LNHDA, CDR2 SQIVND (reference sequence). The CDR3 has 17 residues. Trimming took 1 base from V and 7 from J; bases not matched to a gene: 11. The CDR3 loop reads CASSIAPGLAVHGTQYF. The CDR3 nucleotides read TGTGCCAGTAGTATAGCCCCGGGACTAGCGGTTCACGGGACCCAGTACTTC.

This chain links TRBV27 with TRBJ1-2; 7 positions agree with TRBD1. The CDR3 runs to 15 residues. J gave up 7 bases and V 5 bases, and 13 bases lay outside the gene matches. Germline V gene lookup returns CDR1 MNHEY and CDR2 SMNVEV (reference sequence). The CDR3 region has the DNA TGTGCCAGCAGTCTACTGAGGACAGGATCATTTGGCTACACCTTC. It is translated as CASSLLRTGSFGYTF.

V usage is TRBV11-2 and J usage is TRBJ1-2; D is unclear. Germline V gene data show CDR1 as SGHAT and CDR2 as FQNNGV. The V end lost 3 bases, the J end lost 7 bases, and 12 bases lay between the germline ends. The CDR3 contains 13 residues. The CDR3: CASSFGPFGGYTF. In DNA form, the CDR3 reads TGTGCCAGCAGCTTCGGTCCTTTTGGTGGCTACACCTTC.

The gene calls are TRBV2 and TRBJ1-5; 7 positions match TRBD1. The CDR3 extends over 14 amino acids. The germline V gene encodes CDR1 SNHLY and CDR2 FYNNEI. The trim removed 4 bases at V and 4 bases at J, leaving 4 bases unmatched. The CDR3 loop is CASSGTGENQPQHF. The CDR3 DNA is TGTGCCAGCAGTGGGACAGGAGAGAATCAGCCCCAGCATTTT.

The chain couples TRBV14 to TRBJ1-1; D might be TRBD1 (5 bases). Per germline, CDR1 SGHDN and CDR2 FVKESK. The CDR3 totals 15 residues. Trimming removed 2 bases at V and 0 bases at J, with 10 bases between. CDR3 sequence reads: CASSQLSGLNTEAFF. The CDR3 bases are TGTGCCAGCAGCCAATTGTCAGGGTTGAACACTGAAGCTTTCTTT.

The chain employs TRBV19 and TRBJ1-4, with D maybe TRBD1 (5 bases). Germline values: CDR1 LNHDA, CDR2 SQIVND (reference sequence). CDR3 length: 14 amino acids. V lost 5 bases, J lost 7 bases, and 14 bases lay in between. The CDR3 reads CASSWPGSGEKLFF. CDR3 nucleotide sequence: TGTGCCAGTAGTTGGCCAGGGAGCGGTGAAAAACTGTTTTTT. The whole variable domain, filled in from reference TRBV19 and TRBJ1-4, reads DGGITQSPKYLFRKEGQNVTLSCEQNLNHDAMYWYRQDPGQGLRLIYYSQIVNDFQKGDIAEGYSVSREKKESFPLTVTSAQKNPTAFYLCASSWPGSGEKLFFGSGTQLSVL.

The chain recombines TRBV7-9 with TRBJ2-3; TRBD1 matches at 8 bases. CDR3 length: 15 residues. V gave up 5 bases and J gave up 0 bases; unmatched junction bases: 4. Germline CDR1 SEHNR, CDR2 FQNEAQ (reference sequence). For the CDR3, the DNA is TGTGCCAGCAGCCCGGACAGGGCGAGCACAGATACGCAGTATTTT. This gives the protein CASSPDRASTDTQYF.

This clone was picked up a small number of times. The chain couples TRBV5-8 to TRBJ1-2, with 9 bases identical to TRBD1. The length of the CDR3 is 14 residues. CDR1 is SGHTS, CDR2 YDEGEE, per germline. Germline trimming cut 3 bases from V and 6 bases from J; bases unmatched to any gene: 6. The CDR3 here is CASSWPDRGNGYTF. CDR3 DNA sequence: TGTGCCAGCAGCTGGCCGGACAGGGGAAATGGCTACACCTTC.

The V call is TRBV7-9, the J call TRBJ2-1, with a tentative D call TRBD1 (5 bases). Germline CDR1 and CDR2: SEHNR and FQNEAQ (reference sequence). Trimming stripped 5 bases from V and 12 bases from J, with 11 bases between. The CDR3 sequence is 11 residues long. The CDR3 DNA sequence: TGTGCCAGCAGCCTGACGGACACGCAGTTCTTC. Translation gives CASSLTDTQFF.

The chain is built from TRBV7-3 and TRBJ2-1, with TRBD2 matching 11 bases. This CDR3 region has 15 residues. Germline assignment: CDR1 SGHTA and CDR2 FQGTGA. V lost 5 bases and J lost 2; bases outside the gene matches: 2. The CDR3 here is CASSETSGTYNEQFF. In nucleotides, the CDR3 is TGTGCCAGCAGCGAGACTAGCGGGACCTACAATGAGCAGTTCTTC.

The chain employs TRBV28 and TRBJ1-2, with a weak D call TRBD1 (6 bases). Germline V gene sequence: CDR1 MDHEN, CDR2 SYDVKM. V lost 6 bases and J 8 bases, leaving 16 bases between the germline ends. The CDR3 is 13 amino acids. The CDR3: CASRLGPQGGYTF. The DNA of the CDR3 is TGTGCCAGCAGGCTCGGACCGCAGGGGGGCTACACCTTC.

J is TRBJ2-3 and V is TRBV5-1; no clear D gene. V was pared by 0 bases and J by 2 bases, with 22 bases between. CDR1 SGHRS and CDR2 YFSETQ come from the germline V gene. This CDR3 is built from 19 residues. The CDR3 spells CASSLGAGRGSRSTDTQYF. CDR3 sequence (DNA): TGCGCCAGCAGCTTGGGCGCAGGTAGAGGTTCCCGCTCCACAGATACGCAGTATTTT.

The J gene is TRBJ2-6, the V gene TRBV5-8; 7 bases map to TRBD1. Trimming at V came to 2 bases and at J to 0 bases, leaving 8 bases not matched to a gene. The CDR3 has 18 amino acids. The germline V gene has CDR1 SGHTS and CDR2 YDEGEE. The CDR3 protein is CASSFRGTVASGANVLTF. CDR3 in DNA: TGTGCCAGCAGCTTCAGGGGGACAGTTGCCTCTGGGGCCAACGTCCTGACTTTC.

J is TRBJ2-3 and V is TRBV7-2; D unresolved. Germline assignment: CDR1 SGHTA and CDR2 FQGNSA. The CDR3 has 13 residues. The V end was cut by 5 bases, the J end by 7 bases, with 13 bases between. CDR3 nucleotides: TGTGCCAGCAGCCCGACACACGGGTATACGCAGTATTTT. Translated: CASSPTHGYTQYF.

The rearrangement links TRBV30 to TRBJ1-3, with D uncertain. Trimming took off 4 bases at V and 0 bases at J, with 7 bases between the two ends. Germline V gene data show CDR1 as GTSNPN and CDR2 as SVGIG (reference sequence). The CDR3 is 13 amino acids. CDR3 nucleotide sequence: TGTGCCTGGACGGGGAACTCTGGAAACACCATATATTTT. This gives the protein CAWTGNSGNTIYF.

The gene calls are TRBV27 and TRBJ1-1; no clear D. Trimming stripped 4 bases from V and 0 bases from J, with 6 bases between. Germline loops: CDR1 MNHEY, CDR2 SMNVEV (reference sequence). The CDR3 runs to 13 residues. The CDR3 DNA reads TGTGCCAGCAGTTACGACCTGAACACTGAAGCTTTCTTT. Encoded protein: CASSYDLNTEAFF.

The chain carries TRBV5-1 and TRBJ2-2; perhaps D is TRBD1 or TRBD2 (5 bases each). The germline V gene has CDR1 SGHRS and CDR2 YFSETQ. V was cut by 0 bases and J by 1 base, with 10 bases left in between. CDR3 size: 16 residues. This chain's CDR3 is CASSLAAGRNTGELFF. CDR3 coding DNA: TGCGCCAGCAGCTTGGCCGCAGGGAGGAACACCGGGGAGCTGTTTTTT.